Below are 22 T cell receptor beta chains sequenced from a single sample in a study of identical twins. TCRdb recomputed calls from the 5' RACE reads with MiXCR, one row per CDR3 protein. Of some 900,000 distinct CDR3 sequences listed, roughly 12% were seen once; the top ten hold about 1.5%. The same specimen was also included in a second study, on yellow fever vaccine responses in identical twins.

Input material: PBMCs. These receptors were collected from a woman younger than 30 in good health.

This clonotype was counted at least ten times. This chain links TRBV3-1 with TRBJ2-2; TRBD2 is a possible D gene (5 bases). The germline V gene has CDR1 LGHDT and CDR2 YNNKEL (reference sequence). This CDR3 has 16 residues. V lost 1 base to trimming and J lost 2 bases, with 11 bases between them. This chain's CDR3 is CASSQARTGNTGELFF. The DNA of the CDR3 is TGTGCCAGCAGCCAAGCCCGGACTGGTAACACCGGGGAGCTGTTTTTT.

This chain links TRBV6-1 with TRBJ2-1; tentatively, D is TRBD1 (6 bases). The CDR3 covers 16 residues. Germline CDR1 and CDR2: MNHNS and SASEGT. Trimming cost V 3 bases and J 3 bases, with 15 bases left between them. In DNA form, the CDR3 reads TGTGCCAGCAGTGAGGACCCGACAGGCTACTACAATGAGCAGTTCTTC. Translating gives CASSEDPTGYYNEQFF.

As DNA, the CDR3 is TGCAGTGCTAGAGGATTAGGGGCTAGCGGGCTGAGCTCCTACGAGCAGTACTTC. This gives the protein CSARGLGASGLSSYEQYF. The chain employs TRBV20-1 and TRBJ2-7; TRBD2 matches 8 bases. Germline CDR1 DFQATT, CDR2 SNEGSKA (reference sequence). V shed 1 base and J 0 bases; nucleotides not matched to a gene: 14. CDR3 length equals 18 residues.

The CDR3, as DNA: TGCGCCAGCAGGGCGACTAGCGGGAGATCAGATACGCAGTATTTT. Translation: CASRATSGRSDTQYF. V usage is TRBV5-1 and J usage is TRBJ2-3, with 12 positions matching TRBD2. Losses at the gene ends were 5 bases for V and 4 bases for J; bases not matched to a gene: 5. In germline, CDR1 is SGHRS, CDR2 YFSETQ. The CDR3 consists of 15 residues.

A few counts support this clonotype. The chain has TRBV20-1 and TRBJ2-3; 8 bases agree with TRBD1. The CDR3 has 12 amino acids. Trimming removed 8 bases from V and 5 bases from J; junction bases left unmatched: 6. Looked up from germline, CDR1 is DFQATT and CDR2 is SNEGSKA (reference sequence). CDR3 protein: CSLRGPGDTQYF. The CDR3 DNA sequence: TGCAGTCTCAGGGGGCCAGGAGATACGCAGTATTTT.

This chain joins TRBV7-9 and TRBJ2-1, with D unresolved. Trimming removed 3 bases from V and 7 bases from J, with 19 bases in between. Germline lookup yields CDR1 SEHNR and CDR2 FQNEAQ (reference sequence). The CDR3 spans 16 residues. This CDR3 reads CASSFLERSVSNEQFF. The CDR3 DNA reads as TGTGCCAGCAGCTTTTTAGAACGCTCGGTGTCGAATGAGCAGTTCTTC.

The chain couples TRBV20-1 to TRBJ2-1; 13 nucleotides match TRBD2. Germline V gene sequence: CDR1 DFQATT, CDR2 SNEGSKA (reference sequence). The CDR3 is made up of 15 amino acids. Unmatched junction bases numbered 7, after V lost 5 bases and J lost 6 bases. CDR3 in amino acids: CSAARTSGGTNEQFF. In nucleotides, the CDR3 is TGCAGTGCTGCCCGGACTAGCGGGGGAACCAATGAGCAGTTCTTC.

Ten or more counts support this clonotype. The chain links TRBV6-2 or TRBV6-3 to TRBJ2-1; possible D gene TRBD2, 6 bases. The CDR3 extends over 12 amino acids. Trimming pared 4 bases from V and 6 bases from J, leaving 7 bases between. The germline CDR1 and CDR2 sequences are MNHEY and SVGEGT. CDR3 sequence: CASSSTSNEQFF. Written as DNA, the CDR3 is TGTGCCAGCAGTTCGACTAGCAATGAGCAGTTCTTC.

This clonotype was seen at least ten times. The CDR3 protein is CASSFRTPNTGELFF. CDR3 coding DNA: TGTGCCAGCAGTTTTAGGACACCGAACACCGGGGAGCTGTTTTTT. V usage is TRBV12-3 or TRBV12-4 and J usage is TRBJ2-2; TRBD1 is a possible D gene (5 bases). Trimming shortened V by 3 bases and J by 0 bases, and 8 bases separated the two germline ends. CDR3 length: 15 amino acids.

Only a few counts were recorded for this clonotype. The DNA of the CDR3 is TGTGCCAGCAGTTACATGCGGGGGGGCCTAGATACGCAGTATTTT. This encodes CASSYMRGGLDTQYF. The chain combines TRBV6-5 with TRBJ2-3, with 9 bases matching TRBD2. V trimming: 2 bases; J trimming: 5 bases; junction bases outside the gene matches: 5. CDR1 and CDR2 from the germline V gene are MNHEY and SVGAGI. The CDR3 spans 15 residues.

This clonotype came up a few times. The V and J genes are TRBV12-3 or TRBV12-4 and TRBJ1-1; 8 nucleotides align to TRBD1. The CDR3 spans 14 residues. V trimming: 6 bases; J trimming: 11 bases; junction bases outside the gene matches: 14. CDR3: CASSSLTGVARAFF. The CDR3 nucleotides are TGTGCCAGCAGCTCATTGACAGGGGTGGCGCGGGCTTTCTTT.

DNA of the CDR3: TGTGCCAGCAGTTACTCTCCAGATCCGAACACTGAAGCTTTCTTT. It specifies CASSYSPDPNTEAFF. V is TRBV6-5 and J is TRBJ1-1; no firm D call. Germline V gives CDR1 MNHEY, CDR2 SVGAGI. This CDR3 is built from 15 residues. Trimming removed 0 bases at V and 1 base at J, with 9 bases between.

The J gene is TRBJ2-2, the V gene TRBV29-1; a possible D gene is TRBD2 (5 bases). Germline lookup yields CDR1 SQVTM and CDR2 ANQGSEA. Trimming shortened V by 0 bases and J by 0 bases, and 8 bases separated the two germline ends. The CDR3 runs 15 residues. CDR3 sequence: CSVEDSGANTGELFF. The CDR3 coding sequence is TGCAGCGTTGAAGACTCCGGGGCGAACACCGGGGAGCTGTTTTTT.

This clonotype was picked up a small number of times. The chain joins TRBV4-1 to TRBJ2-7; 9 nucleotides agree with TRBD1. The germline gives CDR1 MGHRA, CDR2 YSYEKL. The CDR3 length is 14 residues. V was pared by 4 bases and J by 2 bases, with 3 bases of the junction left unmatched. The CDR3, as DNA: TGCGCCAGCAGCCTAAGGACAGGGGCCTACGAGCAGTACGTC. Translated, it gives CASSLRTGAYEQYV.

This clonotype turned up a few times. J is TRBJ2-7 and V is TRBV9; D is ambiguous. With 0 bases removed from V and 1 base from J, the gap between germline ends came to 11 bases. The CDR3 loop spans 15 amino acids. Germline CDR1 reads SGDLS; CDR2 reads YYNGEE. The CDR3: CASSVVPTQSYEQYF. DNA for the CDR3: TGTGCCAGCAGCGTAGTCCCGACACAGTCCTACGAGCAGTACTTC.

This clonotype occurred a few times. This sequence joins TRBV11-2 and TRBJ2-1, with 9 bases that match TRBD2. Germline CDR1 SGHAT, CDR2 FQNNGV. This CDR3 region has 16 residues. V was clipped by 1 base and J by 8 bases; unmatched bases: 9. The CDR3 region has the DNA TGTGCCAGCAGCTTAGCAAGCGGGGGGTACTTGGATGAGCAGTTCTTC. Its translation is CASSLASGGYLDEQFF.

This clonotype appeared a few times. The V gene is TRBV15, the J gene TRBJ2-3; TRBD1 matches at 7 bases. Germline-derived CDR1 and CDR2 are LNHNV and YYDKDF (reference sequence). This CDR3 has 17 amino acids. With V trimmed by 1 base and J by 1 base, 8 bases remained unmatched. CDR3 nucleotide sequence: TGTGCCACCAGCAGAGGCAACCGGGACAGCCGCACAGATACGCAGTATTTT. It translates to CATSRGNRDSRTDTQYF.

This clonotype was detected a few times. The gene calls are TRBV6-1 and TRBJ2-3, with D unclear. The CDR3 extends over 14 amino acids. Looked up from germline, CDR1 is MNHNS and CDR2 is SASEGT. V was pared by 6 bases and J by 1 base, with 11 bases between. The CDR3 loop is CASRLGSGTDTQYF. CDR3 DNA sequence: TGTGCCAGCAGGCTGGGGTCGGGCACAGATACGCAGTATTTT.

The CDR3 is CASSANSGPNQPQHF. The CDR3 nucleotides are TGTGCCAGCAGCGCTAACTCCGGGCCCAATCAGCCCCAGCATTTT. The chain joins TRBV9 to TRBJ1-5, with no clear D. CDR3 size: 15 residues. Germline V gene lookup returns CDR1 SGDLS and CDR2 YYNGEE. V lost 3 bases and J lost 3, with 13 bases in between.

Here the CDR3 DNA reads TGTGCCAGTAGTTGGAGGGGCTTGGACGAGCAGTACTTC. Amino acids: CASSWRGLDEQYF. The chain has TRBV19 and TRBJ2-7; tentatively, D is TRBD2 (6 bases). The germline V gene encodes CDR1 LNHDA and CDR2 SQIVND (reference sequence). The V gene lost 5 bases and the J gene lost 5 bases, with 13 bases spanning the gap. This CDR3 has 13 amino acids.

This clonotype was seen a handful of times. The rearrangement joins TRBV7-9 to TRBJ1-1, with TRBD1 identical over 7 bases. V gave up 5 bases and J gave up 4 bases; unmatched junction bases: 10. Germline V gene sequence: CDR1 SEHNR, CDR2 FQNEAQ (reference sequence). The CDR3 has 15 residues. CDR3 sequence: CASSQRQGSGTEAFF. CDR3 nucleotides: TGTGCCAGCAGCCAACGACAGGGTTCGGGCACTGAAGCTTTCTTT.

To note about this clonotype: One junction end disagrees with the germline gene, perhaps due to a read error. V is TRBV7-9 and J is TRBJ2-1; tentatively, D is TRBD2 (7 bases). CDR3 length: 12 residues. Germline-derived CDR1 and CDR2 are SEHNR and FQNEAQ (reference sequence). The CDR3 loop reads CASSYGEGGEVF. The DNA of the CDR3 is TGTGCCAGCAGCTACGGCGAAGGGGGGGAGGTCTTC.